The subject of this entry is one TCR beta chain. The method was immunoSEQ multiplex PCR; TCRdb's version includes in-frame clones alone and lacks a portion of them. The sample yields some 53,000 clones, approximately 92% seen once. These data are taken from a study of blood T cell repertoires in COVID-19. About the research overall: Acute and convalescent COVID-19 samples came from the United States, Italy and Spain.

The CDR3 has 14 residues. Trimming removed 9 bases from V and 6 bases from J; junction bases left unmatched: 7. CDR1 is LNHDA, CDR2 SQIVND, per germline (reference sequence). Sequencing was performed on peripheral blood. The chain couples TRBV19 to TRBJ2-1, with TRBD2 matching 11 bases. This clonotype originated in a man in his sixties with active COVID-19. The CDR3, as DNA: TGTGCCAGAACACTAGCGGGAGTGAGCAATGAGCAGTTCTTC. Its protein is CARTLAGVSNEQFF.